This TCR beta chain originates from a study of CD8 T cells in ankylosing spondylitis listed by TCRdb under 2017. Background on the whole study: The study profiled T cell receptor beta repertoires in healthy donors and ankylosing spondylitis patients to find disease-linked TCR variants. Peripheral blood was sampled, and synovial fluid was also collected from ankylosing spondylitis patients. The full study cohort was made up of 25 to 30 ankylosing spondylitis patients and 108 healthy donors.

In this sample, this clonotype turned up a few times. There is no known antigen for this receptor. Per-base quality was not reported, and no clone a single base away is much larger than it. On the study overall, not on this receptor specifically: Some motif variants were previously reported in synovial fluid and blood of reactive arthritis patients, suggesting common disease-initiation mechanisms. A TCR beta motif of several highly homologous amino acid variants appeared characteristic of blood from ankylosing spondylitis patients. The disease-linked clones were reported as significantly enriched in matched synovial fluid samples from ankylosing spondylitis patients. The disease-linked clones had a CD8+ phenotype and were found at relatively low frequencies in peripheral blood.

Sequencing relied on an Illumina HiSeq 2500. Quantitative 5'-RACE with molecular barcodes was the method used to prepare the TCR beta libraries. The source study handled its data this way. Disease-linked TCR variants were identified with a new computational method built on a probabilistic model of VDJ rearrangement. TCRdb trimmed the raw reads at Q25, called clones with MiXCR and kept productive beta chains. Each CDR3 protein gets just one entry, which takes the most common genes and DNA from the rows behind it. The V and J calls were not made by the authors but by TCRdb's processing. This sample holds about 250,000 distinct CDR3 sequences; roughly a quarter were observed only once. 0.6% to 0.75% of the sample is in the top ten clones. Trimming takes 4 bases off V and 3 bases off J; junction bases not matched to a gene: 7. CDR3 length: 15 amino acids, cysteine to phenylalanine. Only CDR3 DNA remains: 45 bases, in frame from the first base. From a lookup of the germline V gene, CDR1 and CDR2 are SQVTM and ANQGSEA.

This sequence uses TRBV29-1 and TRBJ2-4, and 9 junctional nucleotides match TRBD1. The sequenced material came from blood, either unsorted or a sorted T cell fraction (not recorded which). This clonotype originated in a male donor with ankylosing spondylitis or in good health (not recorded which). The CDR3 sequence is CSVGSGQGGKNIQYF. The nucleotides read TGCAGCGTTGGATCGGGACAGGGAGGCAAAAACATTCAGTACTTC. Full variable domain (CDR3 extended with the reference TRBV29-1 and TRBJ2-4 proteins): SAVISQKPSRDICQRGTSLTIQCQVDSQVTMMFWYRQQPGQSLTLIATANQGSEATYESGFVIDKFPISRPNLTFSTLTVSNMSPEDSSIYLCSVGSGQGGKNIQYFGAGTRLSVL.